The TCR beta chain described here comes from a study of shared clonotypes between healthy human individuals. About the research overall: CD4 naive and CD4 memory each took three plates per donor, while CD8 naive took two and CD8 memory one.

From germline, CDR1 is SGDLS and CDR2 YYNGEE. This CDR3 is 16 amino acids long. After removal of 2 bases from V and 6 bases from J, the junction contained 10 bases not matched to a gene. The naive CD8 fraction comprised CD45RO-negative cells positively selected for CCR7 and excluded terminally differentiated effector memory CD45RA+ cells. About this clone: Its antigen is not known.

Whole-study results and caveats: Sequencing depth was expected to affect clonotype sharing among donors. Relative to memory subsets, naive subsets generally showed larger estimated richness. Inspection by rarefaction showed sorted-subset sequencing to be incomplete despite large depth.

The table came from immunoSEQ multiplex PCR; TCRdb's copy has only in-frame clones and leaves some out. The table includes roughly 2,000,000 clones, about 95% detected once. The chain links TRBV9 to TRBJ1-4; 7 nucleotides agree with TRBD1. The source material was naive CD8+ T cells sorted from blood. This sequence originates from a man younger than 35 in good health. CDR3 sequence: CASSVSQGEGYEKLFF. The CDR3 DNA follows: TGTGCCAGCAGCGTCTCCCAGGGGGAAGGGTATGAAAAACTGTTTTTT.